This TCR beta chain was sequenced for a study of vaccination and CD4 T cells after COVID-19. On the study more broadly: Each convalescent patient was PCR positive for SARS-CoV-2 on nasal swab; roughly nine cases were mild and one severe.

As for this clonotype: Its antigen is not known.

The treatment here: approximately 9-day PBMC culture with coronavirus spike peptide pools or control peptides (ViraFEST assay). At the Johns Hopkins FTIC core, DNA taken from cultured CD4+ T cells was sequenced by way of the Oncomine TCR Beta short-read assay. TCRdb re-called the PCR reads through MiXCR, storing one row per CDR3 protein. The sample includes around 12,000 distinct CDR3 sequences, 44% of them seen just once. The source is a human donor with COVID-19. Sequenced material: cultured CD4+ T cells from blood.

Here the CDR3 DNA reads TGCAGTGCGCCTCCTGGGGGGGGGCTAAGCACAGATACGCAGTATTTT. It is translated as CSAPPGGGLSTDTQYF. The chain combines TRBV20-1 with TRBJ2-3, with D maybe TRBD2 (7 bases). This CDR3 comprises 16 residues. Trimming left V 6 bases short and J 0 bases short, with 19 bases between. From germline, CDR1 is DFQATT and CDR2 SNEGSKA (reference sequence).